One sample yielded the 28 T cell receptor beta chains listed below, sequenced in a study of blood T cell repertoires in COVID-19. Generated by immunoSEQ multiplex PCR, the TCRdb table keeps only in-frame clones and is missing some. The sample has about 120,000 clones, nearly 90% seen once. Sequenced: peripheral blood. These receptors all stem from a woman between 55 and 75 years old with COVID-19, enrolled during active disease.

The chain recombines TRBV7-9 with TRBJ1-2, with 7 bases matching TRBD1. Germline loops: CDR1 SEHNR, CDR2 FQNEAQ (reference sequence). The CDR3 runs 15 residues. V was pared by 4 bases and J by 2 bases, with 7 bases of the junction left unmatched. CDR3 protein: CASSSRGDRNYGYTF. In DNA form, the CDR3 reads TGTGCCAGCAGCTCGCGGGGGGACAGAAACTATGGCTACACCTTC.

The J gene is TRBJ2-7, the V gene TRBV5-5, with a weak D call TRBD1 (6 bases). V was trimmed by 0 bases and J by 3 bases, leaving 13 bases between them. Germline-derived CDR1 and CDR2 are SGHKS and YYEKEE (reference sequence). The CDR3 extends over 15 amino acids. CDR3 in amino acids: CASSLEWQGFYEQYF. CDR3 coding DNA: TGTGCCAGCAGCTTGGAATGGCAGGGGTTCTACGAGCAGTACTTC. Supplemented by reference TRBV5-5 and TRBJ2-7, the full variable domain reads DAGVTQSPTHLIKTRGQQVTLRCSPISGHKSVSWYQQVLGQGPQFIFQYYEKEERGRGNFPDRFSARQFPNYSSELNVNALLLGDSALYLCASSLEWQGFYEQYFGPGTRLTVT.

The gene calls are TRBV5-1 and TRBJ2-7; D might be TRBD1 or TRBD2, each matching 6 bases. This CDR3 is built from 14 residues. Trimming removed 4 bases at V and 6 bases at J, with 17 bases between. Germline assignment: CDR1 SGHRS and CDR2 YFSETQ. The CDR3 protein is CASSLGGSQGEQYF. CDR3 bases: TGCGCCAGCAGCCTGGGGGGCTCTCAGGGCGAGCAGTACTTC. Based on the CDR3 plus reference TRBV5-1 and TRBJ2-7, the full variable domain is KAGVTQTPRYLIKTRGQQVTLSCSPISGHRSVSWYQQTPGQGLQFLFEYFSETQRNKGNFPGRFSGRQFSNSRSEMNVSTLELGDSALYLCASSLGGSQGEQYFGPGTRLTVT.

This chain links TRBV6-2 or TRBV6-3 with TRBJ2-1; 8 nucleotides match TRBD2. Trimming removed 2 bases from V and 0 bases from J; junction bases left unmatched: 0. The CDR3 has 15 amino acids. Germline V CDR1 and CDR2: MNHEY, SVGEGT. This CDR3 is CASSYAGGSYNEQFF. CDR3 in DNA: TGTGCCAGCAGTTACGCGGGGGGCTCCTACAATGAGCAGTTCTTC.

The V gene is TRBV7-9, the J gene TRBJ1-1; D is unclear. Germline V lookup: CDR1 SEHNR, CDR2 FQNEAQ (reference sequence). The CDR3 is made up of 14 amino acids. Deletions cut 1 base from V and 4 bases from J, with 10 bases between. The CDR3 region has the DNA TGTGCCAGCAGCTTAGTAACGGGTTCCACTGAAGCTTTCTTT. This encodes CASSLVTGSTEAFF.

In this sample, this clone turned up a few times. The rearrangement links TRBV4-1 to TRBJ1-5; 9 bases are shared with TRBD1. The CDR3 runs 15 residues. Germline V gene sequence: CDR1 MGHRA, CDR2 YSYEKL. V shed 6 bases, J shed 5 bases, and the junction held 8 bases outside the gene matches. CDR3 in amino acids: CASSPTGGGDQPQHF. Written as DNA, the CDR3 is TGCGCCAGCAGTCCCACAGGGGGCGGTGATCAGCCCCAGCATTTT.

The chain links TRBV7-9 to TRBJ1-4; the match to TRBD1 covers 9 bases. The germline V gene encodes CDR1 SEHNR and CDR2 FQNEAQ (reference sequence). V gave up 5 bases and J gave up 7 bases; unmatched junction bases: 8. This CDR3 comprises 15 residues. The CDR3 DNA reads as TGTGCCAGCAGCCCTAGAGGACAGGGGACTGAAAAACTGTTTTTT. Translating it yields CASSPRGQGTEKLFF.

The rearrangement joins TRBV18 to TRBJ2-5; TRBD1 might be the D (5 bases). This CDR3 is 15 amino acids long. Trimming shortened V by 3 bases and J by 2 bases, and 13 bases separated the two germline ends. The germline V gene has CDR1 KGHSH and CDR2 LQKENI. The CDR3 spells CASSPFDSEQETQYF. In DNA, the CDR3 is TGTGCCAGCTCACCCTTCGACAGCGAGCAAGAGACCCAGTACTTC.

The V gene is TRBV5-1, the J gene TRBJ1-1; a possible D gene is TRBD1 (6 bases). The length of the CDR3 is 14 residues. Trimming took 4 bases from V and 2 from J, leaving 12 bases between them. CDR1 is SGHRS and CDR2 is YFSETQ in the germline V gene. This CDR3 reads CASSPRTDNTEAFF. The DNA of the CDR3 is TGCGCCAGCAGCCCTCGGACAGACAACACTGAAGCTTTCTTT.

The V call is TRBV9, the J call TRBJ2-7; TRBD1 aligns across 9 bases. Germline CDR1 and CDR2: SGDLS and YYNGEE. V lost 6 bases and J lost 4; bases outside the gene matches: 11. The CDR3 covers 15 residues. CDR3 amino acids: CASNREGQGGYEQYF. The CDR3 DNA reads as TGTGCCAGCAATCGAGAGGGACAGGGTGGATACGAGCAGTACTTC.

This rearrangement joins TRBV4-2 to TRBJ2-3, with TRBD2 identical over 14 bases. CDR3 length equals 20 residues. The V and J ends lost 0 bases and 1 base, in that order; junction bases with no gene match: 9. CDR1 LGHNA and CDR2 YNFKEQ come from the germline V gene. The CDR3 here is CASSQDEGTSGGVGTDTQYF. The CDR3 DNA reads TGTGCCAGCAGCCAAGATGAGGGGACTAGCGGGGGAGTTGGCACAGATACGCAGTATTTT.

The V and J genes are TRBV6-4 and TRBJ2-3, with a tentative D call TRBD2 (6 bases). CDR3 length equals 17 residues. CDR1 is MRHNA, CDR2 SNTAGT, per germline. V was pared by 6 bases and J by 2 bases, with 21 bases between. CDR3 DNA sequence: TGTGCCAGCAGCCTACTTTGGAAGCGGGTTTACACAGATACGCAGTATTTT. Its protein is CASSLLWKRVYTDTQYF.

The rearrangement uses TRBV7-2 and TRBJ1-5; no firm D call. With 6 bases removed from V and 4 bases from J, the gap between germline ends came to 16 bases. Germline CDR1 and CDR2: SGHTA and FQGNSA. The length of the CDR3 is 15 residues. CDR3 region: CASSQIAVRNQPQHF. As DNA, the CDR3 is TGTGCCAGCAGTCAAATAGCAGTGCGAAATCAGCCCCAGCATTTT.

The chain links TRBV28 to TRBJ1-6, with 8 bases matching TRBD1. The germline V gene encodes CDR1 MDHEN and CDR2 SYDVKM. The CDR3 is 16 residues long. The junction had 10 bases not matched to a gene; V was cut back by 2 bases and J by 10 bases. CDR3 nucleotide sequence: TGTGCCAGCAGTTTAAGGGGGGCAGGGGGCCGATCACCCCTCCACTTT. This encodes CASSLRGAGGRSPLHF.

This chain connects TRBV12-3 or TRBV12-4 to TRBJ2-5, with a possible D match to TRBD2 (5 bases). CDR3 length: 12 residues. Trimming shortened V by 6 bases and J by 2 bases, and 7 bases separated the two germline ends. Here the CDR3 DNA reads TGTGCCAGCAGGGGGAGTCAAGAGACCCAGTACTTC. This translates into CASRGSQETQYF.

The gene calls are TRBV19 and TRBJ1-1; D uncertain. The V end lost 1 base, the J end lost 4 bases, and 10 bases lay between the germline ends. Germline CDR1 LNHDA, CDR2 SQIVND (reference sequence). This CDR3 has 14 residues. CDR3 loop: CASSIAGLGTEAFF. CDR3 coding DNA: TGTGCCAGTAGTATAGCAGGCCTCGGCACTGAAGCTTTCTTT.

The rearrangement joins TRBV7-8 to TRBJ1-1; D not certain. V lost 3 bases to trimming and J lost 0 bases, with 5 bases between them. The CDR3 loop spans 13 amino acids. Germline assignment: CDR1 SGHVS and CDR2 FQNEAQ. CDR3 loop: CASSFRMNTEAFF. The CDR3 DNA is TGTGCCAGCAGCTTCAGAATGAACACTGAAGCTTTCTTT.

In this sample, this clone turned up a few times. Here the CDR3 reads CASRTGWGGTETQYF. The CDR3 DNA reads as TGCGCCAGCCGAACGGGTTGGGGGGGAACCGAGACCCAGTACTTC. The chain joins TRBV4-1 to TRBJ2-5, with 7 nucleotides matching TRBD2. With V trimmed by 8 bases and J by 5 bases, 14 bases remained unmatched. The CDR3 contains 15 residues. The germline V gene has CDR1 MGHRA and CDR2 YSYEKL.

The chain couples TRBV5-4 to TRBJ2-5, with TRBD1 identical over 8 bases. In germline, CDR1 is SGHNT, CDR2 YYREEE (reference sequence). CDR3 length: 14 amino acids. V lost 0 bases, J lost 3 bases, and 1 base stayed unmatched. The CDR3 spells CASSLDRGKETQYF. The DNA of the CDR3 is TGTGCCAGCAGCTTGGACAGGGGGAAAGAGACCCAGTACTTC.

The CDR3 DNA reads TGTGCCAGCAGCTTAGGGCTCGCCCAAGAGACCCAGTACTTC. Its protein is CASSLGLAQETQYF. This sequence joins TRBV7-8 and TRBJ2-5; D is unclear. This CDR3 region has 14 residues. V gave up 1 base and J gave up 1 base, with 7 bases separating them. From germline, CDR1 is SGHVS and CDR2 FQNEAQ.

This chain uses TRBV3-1 (or the pseudogene TRBV3-2) with TRBJ2-7; D might be TRBD2 (5 bases). The CDR3 runs 13 residues. Germline CDR1 is LGHDT and CDR2 is YNNKEL (reference sequence). V shed 1 base and J shed 6 bases, with 10 bases lying between them. CDR3 DNA sequence: TGTGCCAGCAGCCAAGGTAGCGTAATCGAGCAGTACTTC. Translation: CASSQGSVIEQYF.

The genes are TRBV18 and TRBJ2-2; 7 bases agree with TRBD1. The germline CDR1 and CDR2 sequences are KGHSH and LQKENI. The CDR3 loop spans 18 amino acids. Trimming took 2 bases from V and 7 from J; bases not matched to a gene: 16. CDR3 DNA sequence: TGTGCCAGCTCACCAAAAGTCAGACACAGGGGCGGCGGCGGGGAGCTGTTTTTT. Amino acids: CASSPKVRHRGGGGELFF.

This clone was found many times. The chain recombines TRBV25-1 with TRBJ2-7; possible D gene TRBD2, 6 bases. The germline V and J ends were trimmed by 4 bases and 2 bases, with 9 bases remaining between them. Germline values: CDR1 MGHDK, CDR2 SYGVNS. The CDR3 consists of 13 residues. In DNA form, the CDR3 reads TGTGCCAGCAGTGGGGGGACTCCCTACGAGCAGTACTTC. Protein sequence: CASSGGTPYEQYF.

This chain connects TRBV5-6 to TRBJ1-6, with 9 bases matching TRBD1. Unmatched junction bases numbered 8, after V lost 1 base and J lost 6 bases. CDR3 size: 17 residues. CDR1 SGHDT and CDR2 YYEEEE come from the germline V gene. This CDR3 is CASSLNTGGAANSPLHF. As DNA, the CDR3 is TGTGCCAGCAGCTTGAATACAGGGGGCGCCGCTAATTCACCCCTCCACTTT.

V and J are TRBV5-5 and TRBJ1-2; weak D call: TRBD1 (6 bases). The CDR3 runs 13 residues. The V gene's germline CDR1 is SGHKS and CDR2 YYEKEE (reference sequence). The V and J ends lost 4 bases and 2 bases respectively, with 9 bases between them. The chain's CDR3 is CASSPTGNYGYTF. DNA for the CDR3: TGTGCCAGCAGCCCAACAGGGAACTATGGCTACACCTTC.

The chain recombines TRBV9 with TRBJ2-3; D is possibly TRBD2 (6 bases). CDR3 size: 16 residues. Per germline, CDR1 SGDLS and CDR2 YYNGEE. The V end lost 4 bases, the J end lost 2 bases, and 17 bases lay between the germline ends. CDR3 sequence reads: CASSPGLSFYTDTQYF. As DNA, the CDR3 is TGTGCCAGCAGCCCGGGACTCTCCTTCTACACAGATACGCAGTATTTT.

The chain recombines TRBV5-4 with TRBJ2-2; 10 nucleotides line up with TRBD1. The CDR3 loop spans 13 amino acids. J gave up 6 bases and V 4 bases, and 0 bases lay outside the gene matches. Germline V gives CDR1 SGHNT, CDR2 YYREEE (reference sequence). As DNA, the CDR3 is TGTGCCAGCAGCGGACAGGGGGCCGGGGAGCTGTTTTTT. This codes for CASSGQGAGELFF.

This sequence joins TRBV5-6 and TRBJ2-7; 9 bases map to TRBD1. Germline-derived CDR1 and CDR2 are SGHDT and YYEEEE. The V and J ends lost 6 bases and 4 bases, in that order; junction bases with no gene match: 8. CDR3 length equals 14 residues. This CDR3 reads CASIPGQGGYEQYF. The CDR3 nucleotides are TGTGCCAGCATCCCGGGACAGGGCGGTTACGAGCAGTACTTC.